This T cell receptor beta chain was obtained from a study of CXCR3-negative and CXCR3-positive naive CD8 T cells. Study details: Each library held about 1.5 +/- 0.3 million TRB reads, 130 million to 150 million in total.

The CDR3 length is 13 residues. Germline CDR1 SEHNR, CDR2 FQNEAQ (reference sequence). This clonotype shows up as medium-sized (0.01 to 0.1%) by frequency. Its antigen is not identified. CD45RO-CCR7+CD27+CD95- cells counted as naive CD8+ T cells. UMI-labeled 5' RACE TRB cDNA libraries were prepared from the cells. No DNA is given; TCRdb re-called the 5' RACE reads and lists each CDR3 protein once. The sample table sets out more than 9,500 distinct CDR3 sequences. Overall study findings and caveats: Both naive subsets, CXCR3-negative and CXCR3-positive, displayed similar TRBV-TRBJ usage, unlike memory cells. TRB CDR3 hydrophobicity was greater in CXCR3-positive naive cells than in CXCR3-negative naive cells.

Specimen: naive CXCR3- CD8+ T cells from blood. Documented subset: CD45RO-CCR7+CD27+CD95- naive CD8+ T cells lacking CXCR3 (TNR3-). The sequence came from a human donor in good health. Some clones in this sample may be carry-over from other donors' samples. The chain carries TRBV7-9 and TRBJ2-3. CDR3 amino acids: CASSPRTTDTQYF.